A single sample gave rise to the 8 T cell receptor beta chains below, sequenced in a study of human T cells and chemical hapten exposure. TCRdb reprocessed the RACE reads with MiXCR, giving one entry per CDR3 protein. The data contain tens of thousands of distinct CDR3 sequences, approximately 9.8% of them singletons. As for time point: pre-sensitization, week 0. Treatment specified: therapeutic diphenylcyclopropenone sensitization with weekly scalp DPC. The sample here was whole blood, taken in connection with sensitization to the hapten diphenylcyclopropenone (DPC). These receptors all stem from a woman aged 40 to 49 with alopecia areata. Some clones in this sample may be carry-over from other donors' samples.

This clonotype showed up just a few times. The chain recombines TRBV4-1 with TRBJ1-2, with D tentatively TRBD1 (6 bases). V lost 1 base and J 4 bases, leaving 10 bases between the germline ends. Germline CDR1 and CDR2: MGHRA and YSYEKL. The CDR3 consists of 14 residues. CDR3 in amino acids: CASSQGAGAYGYTF. CDR3 in DNA: TGCGCCAGCAGCCAAGGCGCAGGGGCCTATGGCTACACCTTC.

This clonotype was seen at least ten times. The chain uses TRBV2 and TRBJ2-7, with D maybe TRBD2 (5 bases). The CDR3 is 13 residues long. From germline, CDR1 is SNHLY and CDR2 FYNNEI. V lost 2 bases and J lost 3, with 8 bases in between. The DNA of the CDR3 is TGTGCCAGCAGTGAACTAGCTGGCTACGAGCAGTACTTC. Translation: CASSELAGYEQYF.

The CDR3 is CASSETARTGPYEQYF. The CDR3 coding sequence is TGTGCCAGCAGCGAGACGGCAAGGACAGGACCCTACGAGCAGTACTTC. The chain carries TRBV9 and TRBJ2-7; TRBD1 matches at 7 bases. This CDR3 contains 16 residues. V gave up 3 bases and J gave up 2 bases; unmatched junction bases: 11. CDR1 is SGDLS, CDR2 YYNGEE, per germline.

This clonotype has a handful of counts. V gene TRBV25-1 combines with J gene TRBJ2-5; TRBD2 might be the D (8 bases). The V gene lost 11 bases and the J gene lost 9 bases, with 22 bases spanning the gap. The CDR3 is 13 residues long. Germline CDR1 MGHDK, CDR2 SYGVNS. CDR3 loop: CAGGTAGDGSQYF. CDR3 DNA sequence: TGTGCCGGAGGGACAGCGGGGGATGGGTCCCAGTACTTC.

This clonotype was found a few times. The rearrangement joins TRBV28 to TRBJ2-5; a possible D gene is TRBD2 (6 bases). Trimming took off 2 bases at V and 5 bases at J, with 6 bases between the two ends. Germline lookup yields CDR1 MDHEN and CDR2 SYDVKM. This CDR3 region has 12 residues. DNA of the CDR3: TGTGCCAGCAGTTTACGGGAGGAGACCCAGTACTTC. Protein sequence: CASSLREETQYF.

This clonotype was counted at least ten times. This chain joins TRBV6-6 and TRBJ1-2; 11 nucleotides match TRBD1. In germline, CDR1 is MNHNY, CDR2 SVGAGI (reference sequence). Germline trimming cut 2 bases from V and 4 bases from J; bases unmatched to any gene: 6. This CDR3 region has 16 residues. This chain's CDR3 is CASSYTGTGGSYGYTF. In nucleotides, the CDR3 is TGTGCCAGCAGTTACACTGGGACAGGGGGAAGCTATGGCTACACCTTC.

This clonotype was seen once. V and J are TRBV5-6 and TRBJ1-4; no definite D call. V was clipped by 1 base and J by 7 bases, with 11 bases between them. Germline CDR1 is SGHDT and CDR2 is YYEEEE. This CDR3 region has 14 residues. This CDR3 is CASSLYGVGEKLFF. CDR3 coding DNA: TGTGCCAGCAGCTTGTACGGGGTTGGTGAAAAACTGTTTTTT. Drawing the rest from reference TRBV5-6 and TRBJ1-4, the complete variable domain is DAGVTQSPTHLIKTRGQQVTLRCSPKSGHDTVSWYQQALGQGPQFIFQYYEEEERQRGNFPDRFSGHQFPNYSSELNVNALLLGDSALYLCASSLYGVGEKLFFGSGTQLSVL.

This clonotype was picked up many times. The chain has TRBV21-1 and TRBJ2-3; TRBD2 was called by the table and not checked on the DNA. TRBV21-1 is reported as a pseudogene. CDR3 length equals 15 residues. The CDR3 is CASSKGIAGTDTQYF. CDR3 coding DNA: TGTGCCAGCAGCAAAGGTATAGCGGGCACAGATACGCAGTATTTT.